This is a list of T cell receptor gamma chains from one sample in a study of Vδ1+ human thymocytes. TCRdb redid clone calling on the multiplex PCR reads using CATT. The sample lists about 23,000 gamma-chain clones, roughly 13% occurring once. The sequencing input was Vdelta1+ gamma-delta thymocytes from the thymus. Every receptor here comes from a child younger than two who had congenital heart surgery. CDR3s include the opening cysteine and the closing phenylalanine or tryptophan. The order of the fields is V gene, J gene, clone size, CDR3 protein. Not all rows give a size; the values are once, few, many and, for expanded clones, a class.

TRGV9	TRGJ1/TRGJ2	few	CALWVGYKKLF
TRGV9	TRGJ1/TRGJ2	-	CALWEVPQKYKKLF
TRGV5	TRGJP	-	CATWDRTQELGKKIKVF
TRGV3	TRGJ1/TRGJ2	-	CATWLQKLF
TRGV4	TRGJ1/TRGJ2	few	CATWERYKKLF
TRGV4	TRGJ1/TRGJ2	-	CATWNGRGCKKLF
TRGV2	TRGJ1/TRGJ2	few	CATWASLWVYKKLF
TRGV3	TRGJ1/TRGJ2	-	CATWDRQWGYKKLF
TRGV5	TRGJ1/TRGJ2	few	CATWDPSNYYKKLF
TRGV9	TRGJ1/TRGJ2	medium-sized	CALWEAPKKLF
TRGV3	TRGJ1/TRGJ2	few	CATWDTRDYYKKLF
TRGV2	TRGJ1/TRGJ2	-	CATWDGLYKKLF
TRGV4	TRGJ1/TRGJ2	-	CATWNLIWVKLF
TRGV2	TRGJ1/TRGJ2	few	CATWDRPARYKKLF
TRGV9	TRGJ1/TRGJ2	few	CALWEAGNYKKLF
TRGV9	TRGJ1/TRGJ2	medium-sized	CALWEAPDKKLF
TRGV3	TRGJ1/TRGJ2	few	CATWDRPCRGRHYKKLF
TRGV9	TRGJ1/TRGJ2	medium-sized	CALWEFPYYKKLF
TRGV2	TRGJ1/TRGJ2	-	CATWDRLGGFRRKLF
TRGV9	TRGJ1/TRGJ2	-	CALWELKMVKKLF
TRGV4	TRGJ1/TRGJ2	-	CATWRGGYYKKLF
TRGV9	TRGJ1/TRGJ2	medium-sized	CALWVEGKLF
TRGV9	TRGJ1/TRGJ2	medium-sized	CALWEVVGKLF
TRGV3	TRGJP2	few	CATWDRPILWVGSDWIKTF
TRGV4	TRGJP2	-	CATWSGSDWIKTF
TRGV3	TRGJP2	few	CATWEFESDWIKTF
TRGV8	TRGJ1/TRGJ2	-	CATWDRGMEKLF
TRGV9	TRGJ1/TRGJ2	few	CALWEVPRNKLF
TRGV2	TRGJ1/TRGJ2	few	CATWDGLFYYKKLF
TRGV3	TRGJ1/TRGJ2	few	CATWDRPKKLF
TRGV4	TRGJ1/TRGJ2	few	CATWNGPRKLF
TRGV4	TRGJ1/TRGJ2	few	CATWEGYYKKLF
TRGV4	TRGJ1/TRGJ2	-	CATWNGGNYYKKLF
TRGV3	TRGJP2	-	CATWDTISDWIKTF
TRGV4	TRGJ1/TRGJ2	-	CATWDGPSWQEKLF
TRGV3	TRGJ1/TRGJ2	-	CATFRNYYKKLF
TRGV9	TRGJ1/TRGJ2	-	CALWEALRYKKLF
TRGV2	TRGJ1/TRGJ2	-	CATWDGSNYYKKLF
TRGV8	TRGJ1/TRGJ2	-	CAPWVMNYYKKLF
TRGV9	TRGJ1/TRGJ2	-	CALWEVKNYKKLF
TRGV9	TRGJP1	-	CALWEFKRGGFKIF